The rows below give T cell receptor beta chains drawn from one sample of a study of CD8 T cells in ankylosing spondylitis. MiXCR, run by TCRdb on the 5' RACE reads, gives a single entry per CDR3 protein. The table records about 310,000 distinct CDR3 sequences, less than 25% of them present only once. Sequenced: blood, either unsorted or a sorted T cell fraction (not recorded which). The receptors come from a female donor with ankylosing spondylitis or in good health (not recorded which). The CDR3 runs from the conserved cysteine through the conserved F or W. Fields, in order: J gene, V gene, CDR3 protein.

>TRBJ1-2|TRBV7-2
CASSSERGRDGYTF
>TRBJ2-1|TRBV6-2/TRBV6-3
CASSYLGGRRTYNEQFF
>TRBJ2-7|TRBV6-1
CASQQESTYEQYF
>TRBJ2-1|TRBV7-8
CASSLDRTKAF
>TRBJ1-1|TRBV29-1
CSVPGQLNTEAFF
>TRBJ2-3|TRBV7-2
CASSPDLESTDTQYF
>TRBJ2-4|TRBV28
CASSSPERAKNIQYF
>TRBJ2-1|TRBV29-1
CSDSESYNEQFF
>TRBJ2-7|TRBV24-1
CATSVGTPLPYEQYF
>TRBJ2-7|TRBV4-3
CASSQEWDRFSYEQYF
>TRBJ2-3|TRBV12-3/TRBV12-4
CASRPSTGISTDTQYF